The T cell receptor beta chain described here comes from a study of cytomegalovirus exposure and HLA in healthy donors (dated by TCRdb to 2017 to 2019). Study-wide context: In an earlier analysis of some 610 of the donors, approximately 300 Gb of sequence data and 100 million or so unique TCR beta sequences from about 179 million T cells were reported. An early release covering 550 to 700 HLA-typed donors comprised about 290 gigabases of sequencing data and tens of millions of unique TCR sequences. Among the approximately 430 genotyped donors, approximately 81% belonged to the genetic ancestry cluster associated with self-reported Caucasian donors. The study was designed to test whether signatures of past pathogen exposure could be identified by cataloging public T cell receptors. The T cell repertoires of under 750 subjects were profiled by immunosequencing and related to cytomegalovirus serostatus. Along with the approximately 620-subject first cohort, a separate validation cohort of 120 different subjects was used. High-throughput TCR immunosequencing, statistical association of individual TCRs with disease status, and machine learning were combined to predict cytomegalovirus infection status. In a later analysis, previously published TCR beta repertoires from roughly 710 donors were re-analyzed and high-resolution HLA genotyping was added so that TCR occurrence patterns could be studied. In the later analysis, no new phenotypic data were used to find candidate immune exposures; instead, reliance was placed on TCR beta sequences and their occurrence across donors. In an earlier analysis of 587 of the donors, high-throughput TCR beta sequencing was used to judge whether each TCR beta V gene segment behaved as functional or pseudogenic. Donor age, sex, ethnicity and CMV serostatus were compiled together with the repertoire data. A later genetic analysis used genome-wide SNP genotypes for about 55% of the 666 donors, treating that subset as a discovery cohort. Every repertoire in the discovery cohort had been generated on one and the same sequencing platform. HLA typing included class I and class II loci at four-digit resolution. Typing coverage differed by locus: A, B, C, DRB1 and DQB1 were typed in roughly 620-630 donors, DQA1 in 522, DPA1 in 600 to 610, and DPB1 in 400 to 480. Because of strong linkage in the cohort, a handful of DR-DQ haplotypes were treated as single units for association and clustering. Among some 400 genotyped donors of the cohort, an average of around 220,000 unique TCR beta nucleotide sequences was sequenced per donor, of which about 20% were non-productive.

The cohort was made up of hundreds of healthy bone marrow donors. At the time of sampling, all cohort members were nominally healthy, though unrecorded immune exposures were likely present. The donor was CMV seropositive and belonged to the group of 250 to 350 seropositive cohort members. A peripheral blood sample was collected from each donor, and TCR beta sequencing was performed on peripheral blood mononuclear cells. The Qiagen DNeasy Blood Extraction Kit was used to extract genomic DNA from the blood cell samples. CDR1 and CDR2 are read off the germline V gene as SGDLS and YYNGEE. The CDR3 goes from the cysteine to the phenylalanine over 14 residues. The sequence is cut down to CDR3 DNA, 42 bases in frame from base 1. V lost 4 bases and J lost 1 base; the stretch between them is 9 bases long. The library was prepared using the immunoSEQ multiplex PCR assay. A mixture of 60 forward primers for TCR Vbeta segments and 13 reverse primers for TCR Jbeta segments was used in the multiplex PCR. Amplification of the CDR3 region of rearranged TCR beta genes was performed with a multiplex PCR assay on genomic DNA. Amplified TCR beta libraries were sequenced as 87-base-pair reads on the Illumina HiSeq System. Under the source paper's analysis protocol: A later analysis counted some 80 million unique TCR beta chains across the 550 to 750 repertoires, and some 11 million of these chains were shared by at least two donors. A nearest-neighbor algorithm error-corrected the raw reads and collapsed the reads into unique sequences, merging closely related sequences to remove PCR and sequencing errors. Alignment of CDR3 sequences to IMGT reference sequences was used to assign V, D and J gene segments. For a sequence to be retained, a match of at least six nucleotides to both a V gene segment and a J gene segment was required. Rearrangements were classified as productive when the CDR3 lacked stop codons and remained in frame with V and J, and all other rearrangements were classified as non-productive. Following IMGT convention, CDR3 was defined as the stretch from the second conserved V-encoded cysteine up to the conserved J-encoded phenylalanine. The earlier analysis of fewer than 750 of the donors excluded sequences that lacked an unambiguous match to a single V gene segment. In an earlier analysis of several hundred of the donors, V segments were called functional above 56.7% productive rearrangements and were called segregating when the between-donor standard deviation exceeded 5%. To diagnose cytomegalovirus status from the catalog of TCR beta chain sequences, a statistical classification framework was built. A later analysis assigned V and J genes by comparing TCR nucleotide sequences with IMGT/GENE-DB human TR gene sequences. The TCRdist pipeline was used in a later analysis to assign CDR3 sequences and most-parsimonious VDJ recombination scenarios. In a later analysis, each TCR beta chain was defined by its CDR3 amino acid sequence together with its V-gene family, and reads lacking a unique V-gene family were excluded. In a later analysis, 450 to 600 highly shared, low-generation-probability nucleotide sequences were removed to address suspected cross-contamination and a sequencing artifact. In a later analysis, a clonal expansion index for each public chain was calculated from normalized within-repertoire ranks of inferred template counts. In a later analysis, generation probabilities were computed with a VDJ recombination model fitted to out-of-frame rearrangements, and the resulting probabilities were checked against IGoR. In a later analysis, TCR-TCR, TCR-HLA and TCR-CMV co-occurrence was scored with hypergeometric tests, and a repertoire-size bias correction was applied to TCR pairs. In a later analysis, false discovery rates were estimated by permuting HLA or CMV assignments 20 times. A later analysis grouped co-occurring TCRs with DBSCAN, adding TCRdist sequence similarity when clustering within HLA-allele-positive subsets. Co-occurrence clustering excluded repertoires with fewer than 30,000 or more than 120,000 public chains, plus five with anomalous nucleotide sharing. TCRdb's version of the immuneACCESS table is confined to in-frame rearrangements and falls short of the full clone set. An unresolved V gene accounts for under half of the shortfall where checked; the remainder is of unknown origin. V and J calls and clone size follow that table, whereas D and trimming were derived from the DNA. The sample records around 67,000 clones, approximately 80% of which are singletons. The ten largest clones take up 7.8% of the sample.

Beyond this particular receptor, the publication reports: The sequencing pipeline was judged likely to have produced a cluster of highly shared sequence variants as a technical artifact. In vitro tests confirmed that three of the cytomegalovirus-associated TCR beta chains recognize cytomegalovirus antigens. Broadly in line with IMGT annotations, most TCR beta V segments showed up in productive rearrangements about 90% or about 30% of the time in an earlier analysis of several hundred of the donors. In a later analysis, several top co-occurrence clusters were reported to appear linked to parvovirus B19, influenza, CMV and Epstein-Barr virus. The earlier analysis of some 540 of the donors excluded roughly 16 rarely observed V segments, including chromosome 9 orphons, because counts were too low. At a false discovery rate of 0.05, a later analysis linked around 15,000 TCR beta sequences to specific HLA alleles. Most TCR sequences were seen in very few donors, while some public TCRs were found in many individuals. In both the original and validation cohorts, the classifier was reported to diagnose cytomegalovirus status with high specificity and sensitivity. According to the authors, the approach could potentially be generalized to other disease states and immunological phenotypes. Because the 87-base-pair reads could not distinguish some IMGT-functional V segments, including TRBV6-2 and TRBV6-3, those segments were excluded. Linkage disequilibrium might explain the correlated functional status among segregating V segments, but an unknown experimental factor could not be excluded. The presence/absence analyses assumed that sequencing depth was roughly uniform across donors, and that assumption may not be true. In a later analysis, HLA-associated TCR beta chains showed more clonal expansion and lower generation probabilities than non-associated chains that were equally common. CMV serostatus was the only immune exposure information available for the cohort. Strong co-occurrence of HLA alleles, especially DR and DQ, made assigning TCR associations to individual alleles difficult. A total of roughly 160 TCR beta chains were listed by the study as associated with cytomegalovirus. A further reported finding was that TCR beta sequences accurately predicted the HLA-A and HLA-B alleles for most subjects in the first cohort. According to a later analysis, most CMV-associated TCR beta chains appeared to be HLA-restricted, and the HLA associations seemed to be driven largely by CMV exposure. Because some donors lacked HLA typing at each locus, the association tests relied only on the typed subset. In this cohort, only TCR beta chains were sequenced, and detectable features were limited by the absence of alpha or paired-chain data. In a later genetic analysis, fewer N-insertions in productive TCRs were reported among donors in an Asian-associated ancestry cluster than the roughly 700-donor mean. A later analysis found that TCR association rates varied across HLA loci, with DRB1 alleles showing the most associated TCRs and HLA-C alleles the fewest. In a later genetic analysis, a missense DCLRE1C variant was associated with V-gene and J-gene trimming of TCR beta chains, and the association was replicated in an independent cohort.

In its sample, this clone was seen a few times. This receptor's antigen is unknown. Base qualities were left out, and no much larger clone turns up one base away. Sequenced input: PBMCs. The chain joins TRBV9 to TRBJ1-3; no D gene can be assigned with confidence. The sequence came from a man between 18 and 35 years old in good health and CMV-seropositive. The nucleotide sequence is given as TGTGCCAGCAGCCCCCCCGGGTCTGGAAACACCATATATTTT. Translated, it gives CASSPPGSGNTIYF.